This is a list of T cell receptor beta chains from one sample in a study of Ad26.COV2.S vaccination and SARS-CoV-2 variants. This table comes from immunoSEQ multiplex PCR, and its TCRdb copy is limited to in-frame clones, with some not included. Of around 450,000 clones detected, around 90% appear once; the ten largest clones hold 12%. Here the sequenced sample was peripheral blood, taken in a trial of Ad26.COV2.S vaccine versus placebo. All receptors come from a person between 18 and 59 years old who received the Ad26.COV2.S COVID-19 vaccine or a placebo. Both conserved end residues are part of each CDR3. A D gene is named only where the DNA matches it firmly. Clone size is not always given. Where it is, it says once, few, many or a class for expanded clones.

TRBV24-1	TRBD2	NA	TRBJ2-2	CATSDASGTSGTVTGELFF	TGTGCCACCAGTGACGCATCCGGGACTAGCGGGACTGTCACCGGGGAGCTGTTTTTT
TRBV4-1	NA	NA	TRBJ2-7	CASSQVSDKGALEQYF	TGCGCCAGCAGCCAAGTCTCAGATAAGGGTGCCCTCGAGCAGTACTTC
TRBV6-5	NA	few	TRBJ1-4	CASRTGLRNEKLFF	TGTGCCAGCAGGACGGGACTGCGTAATGAAAAACTGTTTTTT
TRBV5-1	NA	NA	TRBJ2-7	CASSFDRLAYEQYF	TGCGCCAGCAGTTTTGATCGACTAGCCTACGAGCAGTACTTC
TRBV11-2	NA	NA	TRBJ2-3	CASSLAPAFTDTQYF	TGTGCCAGCAGCTTAGCGCCAGCGTTTACAGATACGCAGTATTTT
TRBV7-9	NA	NA	TRBJ1-1	CASSLWTENTEAFF	TGTGCCAGCAGCTTATGGACAGAGAACACTGAAGCTTTCTTT
TRBV18	TRBD1	NA	TRBJ1-4	CASSSDRGGELFF	TGTGCCAGCTCATCCGACAGGGGTGGCGAACTGTTTTTT
TRBV6-2/TRBV6-3	TRBD1	NA	TRBJ1-1	CASSWDRGTEAFF	TGTGCCAGCAGTTGGGACAGGGGCACTGAAGCTTTCTTT
TRBV5-4	NA	NA	TRBJ2-1	CASSSTSPNEQFF	TGTGCCAGCAGCTCTACATCGCCCAATGAGCAGTTCTTC
TRBV5-4	NA	NA	TRBJ2-1	CASSLSLDHEQFF	TGTGCCAGCAGCTTGTCGCTAGATCATGAGCAGTTCTTC
TRBV7-3	NA	NA	TRBJ2-3	CASSLTHGTATDTQYF	TGTGCCAGCAGCTTAACGCACGGGACGGCCACAGATACGCAGTATTTT
TRBV5-1	TRBD1	NA	TRBJ2-7	CASSPGTGTYEQYF	TGCGCCAGCAGCCCCGGGACAGGGACTTACGAGCAGTACTTC
TRBV12-3/TRBV12-4	NA	NA	TRBJ2-1	CASSWGPGNEQFF	TGTGCCAGCAGTTGGGGGCCAGGGAATGAGCAGTTCTTC
TRBV19	NA	NA	TRBJ2-7	CASRVGNEQYF	TGTGCCAGTAGAGTTGGTAACGAGCAGTACTTC
TRBV20-1	NA	NA	TRBJ1-1	CSARDTEAFF	TGCAGTGCAAGGGACACTGAAGCTTTCTTT
TRBV28	TRBD1	NA	TRBJ1-2	CASGQGTHGYTF	TGTGCCTCGGGACAGGGGACCCATGGCTACACCTTC
TRBV5-5	TRBD2	NA	TRBJ2-2	CASSLSTGGTGELFF	TGTGCCAGCAGCTTGAGTACCGGGGGGACCGGGGAGCTGTTTTTT
TRBV11-2	NA	NA	TRBJ2-7	CASSPMVGEQYF	TGTGCCAGCAGCCCGATGGTAGGCGAGCAGTACTTC